The clone carrying this TCR beta chain was observed many times. Its specificity is unknown. TCRdb recomputed calls from the PCR reads with MiXCR, one row per CDR3 protein. The table lists a few hundred thousand distinct CDR3 sequences, roughly a quarter of them singletons. The data were taken from a study of molecular identifiers for immune sequencing clone quantification. The study, taken as a whole, reports: Investigators reportedly could detect spiked Jurkat TCR RNA from one cell among around 900,000 naive cells. The share of molecules held by clones above 20 RNA copies was over 97% in effector cells and under 1% in naive cells.

This CDR3 is built from 14 residues. V was pared by 6 bases and J by 12 bases, with 18 bases of the junction left unmatched. Germline CDR1 reads SQVTM; CDR2 reads ANQGSEA. This sequence was found in a human donor in good health. Some libraries in this study had Jurkat cell RNA spiked in. Specimen: naive CD8+ T cells from blood, with Jurkat cell RNA spiked in. Subset described: FACS-sorted CD8+CD4-CCR7+CD45RA+ naive T cells. The chain carries TRBV29-1 and TRBJ2-7; TRBD1 matches at 9 bases. CDR3 bases: TGCAGCGTCGTCGATGGGACAGGGCCAACGGGGGTGTACTTC. Amino acids: CSVVDGTGPTGVYF.